What follows is one T cell receptor beta chain and its context. The data derive from a study of T cell changes during pregnancy in multiple sclerosis. Here immunoSEQ multiplex PCR was the method, and the copy in TCRdb shows in-frame clones only, minus some. Found here are fewer than 40,000 clones, about 88% of them singletons; the top ten hold 0.44%. CDR3 size: 15 residues. V lost 0 bases to trimming and J lost 3 bases; unmatched junction nucleotides: 3. Germline-derived CDR1 and CDR2 are MNHEY and SVGAGI. The sequencing here drew on CD4+ T cells from peripheral blood mononuclear cells, taken in the second trimester of pregnancy. The clonotype comes from a female donor in good health, enrolled as a control in a pregnancy study. J is TRBJ1-1 and V is TRBV6-5, with 8 bases lining up with TRBD1. Here the CDR3 reads CASSYSGQGDTEAFF. In DNA form, the CDR3 reads TGTGCCAGCAGTTACTCTGGACAGGGAGACACTGAAGCTTTCTTT.